This entry features one T cell receptor beta chain sequence. As yet, its antigen is unknown. Deletions cut 0 bases from V and 3 bases from J, with 12 bases between. CDR3 length equals 14 residues. Germline loops: CDR1 GTSNPN, CDR2 SVGIG (reference sequence). Baseline was the first blood sampling point, followed by cycle 4 day 1 and cycle 7 day 1. This record belongs to a study of OX40 agonist ivuxolimab in advanced cancers. Study-wide background: The treatment was a fully human IgG2 OX40 agonist, ivuxolimab. The study gave patients intravenous ivuxolimab at 0.01 to 10 mg/kg every 2 weeks. Study results and caveats: In general, CD8+ T cells held more expanded clones than CD4+ did, on average.

Sequencing was performed with immunoSEQ multiplex PCR; in TCRdb, only in-frame clones are kept and a portion is missing. The sample contains tens of thousands of clones, over 75% of which appear only once. This specimen was CD4+ or CD8+ T cells sorted from blood, taken in a trial of the OX40 agonist ivuxolimab. This sequence originates from an adult with an advanced solid tumor such as melanoma, head and neck, liver or kidney cancer. This chain joins TRBV30 and TRBJ2-7; either TRBD1 or TRBD2 may fit D (5 bases each). The CDR3 sequence is CAWSVGASIYEQYF. DNA of the CDR3: TGTGCCTGGAGTGTAGGGGCTAGCATCTACGAGCAGTACTTC.